What follows are 16 T cell receptor beta chains derived from one specimen sequenced in a study of identical twins. In TCRdb, the 5' RACE reads were re-called with MiXCR into one record per CDR3 protein. The table lists approximately 210,000 distinct CDR3 sequences, 6.5% of them singletons, with 13% to 15% in the top ten. The same sample was also studied in work on T cells expressing NK-cell markers.

The specimen sequenced was CD8+ T cells sorted from blood. Every receptor here comes from a woman younger than 35 in good health.

This clonotype was recorded a few times. The chain employs TRBV11-2 and TRBJ2-7; a possible D gene is TRBD1 (6 bases). V was clipped by 2 bases and J by 3 bases, with 14 bases between them. CDR1 is SGHAT and CDR2 is FQNNGV in the germline V gene. The CDR3 totals 15 residues. CDR3 sequence: CASSLTPGVLYEQYF. Written as DNA, the CDR3 is TGTGCCAGCAGCTTAACGCCAGGGGTTCTCTACGAGCAGTACTTC. The entire variable domain, with the rest obtained from reference TRBV11-2 and TRBJ2-7, is as follows: EAGVAQSPRYKIIEKRQSVAFWCNPISGHATLYWYQQILGQGPKLLIQFQNNGVVDDSQLPKDRFSAERLKGVDSTLKIQPAKLEDSAVYLCASSLTPGVLYEQYFGPGTRLTVT.

This clonotype was found a few times. CDR3 protein: CSVGGAGSRGANVLTF. The CDR3 DNA reads TGCAGCGTTGGAGGGGCCGGGTCGAGGGGGGCCAACGTCCTGACTTTC. The chain recombines TRBV29-1 with TRBJ2-6, with D perhaps matching TRBD1 or TRBD2 (5 bases each). Between the trimmed V and J ends, which lost 4 bases and 4 bases, there was a span of 17 bases. Germline assignment: CDR1 SQVTM and CDR2 ANQGSEA. The CDR3 runs to 16 residues. The complete variable domain, with remaining parts taken from reference TRBV29-1 and TRBJ2-6, reads SAVISQKPSRDICQRGTSLTIQCQVDSQVTMMFWYRQQPGQSLTLIATANQGSEATYESGFVIDKFPISRPNLTFSTLTVSNMSPEDSSIYLCSVGGAGSRGANVLTFGAGSRLTVL.

This clonotype occurred many times. This chain uses TRBV7-9 with TRBJ2-7; maybe TRBD1 (5 bases). Germline V CDR1 and CDR2: SEHNR, FQNEAQ (reference sequence). The germline V and J ends were trimmed by 4 bases and 5 bases, with 18 bases remaining between them. There are 15 residues in the CDR3. The CDR3 region is CASSSYRFRTHEQYF. The CDR3 bases are TGTGCCAGCAGCTCCTACAGGTTCCGTACTCACGAGCAGTACTTC.

The table lists this clonotype with a few counts. The chain recombines TRBV6-2 or TRBV6-3 with TRBJ2-1, with D possibly being TRBD2 (7 bases). Trimming took 1 base from V and 9 from J, leaving 16 bases between them. Germline V gene lookup returns CDR1 MNHEY and CDR2 SVGEGT. The CDR3 runs to 15 residues. The CDR3 DNA sequence: TGTGCCAGCAGTTACTTTGCGGGAGAGGGGGGTGAGCAGTTCTTC. This translates into CASSYFAGEGGEQFF.

The chain is built from TRBV6-1 and TRBJ2-3, with D perhaps matching TRBD1 (6 bases). Germline-derived CDR1 and CDR2 are MNHNS and SASEGT. The V gene lost 2 bases and the J gene lost 1 base, with 10 bases spanning the gap. The CDR3 extends over 15 amino acids. This CDR3 is CASSELTGGTDTQYF. As DNA, the CDR3 is TGTGCCAGCAGTGAACTGACAGGTGGCACAGATACGCAGTATTTT.

CDR3 bases: TGTGCCAGCAGTTACGGGGCGGGGAGATACAATGAGCAGTTCTTC. Encoded protein: CASSYGAGRYNEQFF. V usage is TRBV6-5 and J usage is TRBJ2-1, with a tentative D call TRBD2 (6 bases). V was trimmed by 2 bases and J by 4 bases, leaving 12 bases between them. The CDR3 covers 15 residues. Germline lookup yields CDR1 MNHEY and CDR2 SVGAGI.

A few counts support this clonotype. The chain employs TRBV5-1 and TRBJ1-1; 7 bases are shared with TRBD1. Germline CDR1 and CDR2: SGHRS and YFSETQ. J gave up 4 bases and V 4 bases, and 7 bases lay outside the gene matches. CDR3 length: 14 amino acids. DNA of the CDR3: TGCGCCAGCAGCGACAGGGTTCGGGGCACTGAAGCTTTCTTT. The encoded protein is CASSDRVRGTEAFF.

This clonotype was counted at least ten times. The chain uses TRBV9 and TRBJ1-1, with a possible D match to TRBD1 (6 bases). This CDR3 region has 13 residues. The germline CDR1 and CDR2 sequences are SGDLS and YYNGEE. With 3 bases removed from V and 4 bases from J, the gap between germline ends came to 10 bases. The CDR3 protein is CASSEGGGTEAFF. The CDR3 DNA sequence: TGTGCCAGCAGCGAGGGGGGGGGCACTGAAGCTTTCTTT. The full variable domain, its missing parts supplied by reference TRBV9 and TRBJ1-1, is DSGVTQTPKHLITATGQRVTLRCSPRSGDLSVYWYQQSLDQGLQFLIQYYNGEERAKGNILERFSAQQFPDLHSELNLSSLELGDSALYFCASSEGGGTEAFFGQGTRLTVV.

This clonotype was counted at least ten times. The chain joins TRBV20-1 to TRBJ2-7; tentatively, D is TRBD1 or TRBD2 (5 bases each). This CDR3 has 19 residues. The germline V gene encodes CDR1 DFQATT and CDR2 SNEGSKA (reference sequence). V lost 1 base and J 6 bases, leaving 31 bases between the germline ends. The CDR3 spells CSARGRVSDGASRFIEQYF. The CDR3 nucleotides read TGCAGTGCTAGAGGTAGGGTTTCCGACGGGGCTAGCAGATTCATCGAGCAGTACTTC.

This clonotype was observed many times. The chain joins TRBV20-1 to TRBJ2-1, with D possibly being TRBD2 (6 bases). The germline V and J ends were trimmed by 4 bases and 8 bases, with 15 bases remaining between them. Germline-derived CDR1 and CDR2 are DFQATT and SNEGSKA (reference sequence). CDR3 length equals 13 residues. The CDR3 spells CSAIFREVYEQFF. DNA for the CDR3: TGCAGTGCTATTTTTAGGGAGGTGTATGAGCAGTTCTTC.

This clonotype was detected a few times. The V gene is TRBV6-1, the J gene TRBJ1-2; TRBD1 matches 8 bases. This CDR3 contains 14 residues. Trimming cost V 5 bases and J 3 bases; bases outside gene matches: 5. Germline-derived CDR1 and CDR2 are MNHNS and SASEGT. CDR3 residues: CASSPTGADYGYTF. The CDR3 DNA reads as TGTGCCAGCAGTCCGACAGGGGCCGACTATGGCTACACCTTC.

J is TRBJ2-2 and V is TRBV7-6; tentatively, D is TRBD1 (6 bases). CDR1 and CDR2 (germline): SGHVS, FNYEAQ. V was pared by 5 bases and J by 1 base, with 14 bases between. The CDR3 extends over 16 amino acids. The CDR3 is CASSPIGQQNTGELFF. In DNA, the CDR3 is TGTGCCAGCAGCCCGATTGGACAGCAGAACACCGGGGAGCTGTTTTTT.

The chain recombines TRBV6-1 with TRBJ1-4, with D maybe TRBD1 (5 bases). The germline V gene has CDR1 MNHNS and CDR2 SASEGT. This CDR3 region has 15 residues. V gave up 8 bases and J gave up 8 bases, with 21 bases separating them. CDR3 sequence (DNA): TGTGCCAGCTTCGGTCTCCGATCGGGGGAAGAAAAACTGTTTTTT. It translates to CASFGLRSGEEKLFF.

V gene TRBV27 combines with J gene TRBJ2-6; 9 nucleotides line up with TRBD1. Per germline, CDR1 MNHEY and CDR2 SMNVEV (reference sequence). The V and J ends lost 6 bases and 5 bases, in that order; junction bases with no gene match: 14. The CDR3 is made up of 18 amino acids. The CDR3 reads CASSPLTGTGFRANVLTF. CDR3 in DNA: TGTGCCAGCAGCCCTTTGACCGGGACAGGGTTCCGGGCCAACGTCCTGACTTTC. Based on the CDR3 plus reference TRBV27 and TRBJ2-6, the full variable domain is EAQVTQNPRYLITVTGKKLTVTCSQNMNHEYMSWYRQDPGLGLRQIYYSMNVEVTDKGDVPEGYKVSRKEKRNFPLILESPSPNQTSLYFCASSPLTGTGFRANVLTFGAGSRLTVL.

CDR3 sequence reads: CSASGGGSDTQYF. The DNA of the CDR3 is TGCAGTGCTAGCGGGGGGGGGTCAGATACGCAGTATTTT. This rearrangement joins TRBV20-1 to TRBJ2-3; 8 nucleotides match TRBD2. This CDR3 contains 13 residues. V lost 3 bases, J lost 4 bases, and 3 bases stayed unmatched. Germline CDR1 is DFQATT and CDR2 is SNEGSKA (reference sequence).

In its sample, this clonotype was seen many times. The gene calls are TRBV9 and TRBJ2-3; TRBD2 aligns across 9 bases. The V segment lost 4 bases and the J segment 3 bases; nucleotides outside the gene matches: 15. Looked up from germline, CDR1 is SGDLS and CDR2 is YYNGEE. CDR3 length: 18 residues. The CDR3 loop reads CASSPSSWAGGQTDTQYF. CDR3 in DNA: TGTGCCAGCAGCCCCTCTAGTTGGGCGGGGGGGCAGACAGATACGCAGTATTTT.